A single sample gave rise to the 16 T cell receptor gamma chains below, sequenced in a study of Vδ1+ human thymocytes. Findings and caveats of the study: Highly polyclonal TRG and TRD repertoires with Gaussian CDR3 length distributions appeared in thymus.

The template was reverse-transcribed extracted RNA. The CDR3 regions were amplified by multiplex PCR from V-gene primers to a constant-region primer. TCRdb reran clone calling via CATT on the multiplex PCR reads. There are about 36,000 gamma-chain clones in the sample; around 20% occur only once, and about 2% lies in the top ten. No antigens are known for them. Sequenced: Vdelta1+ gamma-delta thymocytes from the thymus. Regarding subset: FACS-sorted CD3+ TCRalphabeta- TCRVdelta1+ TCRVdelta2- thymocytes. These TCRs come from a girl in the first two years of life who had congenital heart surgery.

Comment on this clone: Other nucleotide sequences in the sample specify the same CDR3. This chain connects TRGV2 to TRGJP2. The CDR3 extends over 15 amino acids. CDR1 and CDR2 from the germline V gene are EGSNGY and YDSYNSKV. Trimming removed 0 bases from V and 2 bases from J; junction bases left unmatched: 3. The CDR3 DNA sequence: TGTGCCACCTGGGACGGGAAAAGTAGTGATTGGATCAAGACGTTT. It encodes CATWDGKSSDWIKTF.

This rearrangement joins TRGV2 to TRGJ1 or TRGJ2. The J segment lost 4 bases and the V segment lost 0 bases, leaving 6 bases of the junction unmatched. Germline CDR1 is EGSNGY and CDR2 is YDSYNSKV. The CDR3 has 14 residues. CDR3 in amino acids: CATWDGQLYYKKLF. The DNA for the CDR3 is TGTGCCACCTGGGACGGGCAACTATATTATAAGAAACTCTTT.

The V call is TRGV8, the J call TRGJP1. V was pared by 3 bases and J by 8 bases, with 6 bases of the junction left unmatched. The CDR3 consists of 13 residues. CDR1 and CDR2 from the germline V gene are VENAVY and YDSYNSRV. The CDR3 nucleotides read TGTGCCACCTGGGATTTTTCCGGTTGGTTCAAGATATTT. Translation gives CATWDFSGWFKIF.

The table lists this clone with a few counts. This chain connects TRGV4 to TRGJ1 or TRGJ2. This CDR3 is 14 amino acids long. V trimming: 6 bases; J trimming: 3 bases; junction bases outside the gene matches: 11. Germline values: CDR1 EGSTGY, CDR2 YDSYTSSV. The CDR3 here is CATWTRPSYYKKLF. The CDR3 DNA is TGTGCCACCTGGACTCGACCCTCTTATTATAAGAAACTCTTT.

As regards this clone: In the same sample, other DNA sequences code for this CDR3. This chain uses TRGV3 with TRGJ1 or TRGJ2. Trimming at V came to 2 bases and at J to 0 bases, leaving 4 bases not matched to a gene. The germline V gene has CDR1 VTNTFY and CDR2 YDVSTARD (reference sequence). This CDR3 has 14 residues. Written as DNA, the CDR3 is TGTGCCACCTGGGACACTCCGAATTATTATAAGAAACTCTTT. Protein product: CATWDTPNYYKKLF.

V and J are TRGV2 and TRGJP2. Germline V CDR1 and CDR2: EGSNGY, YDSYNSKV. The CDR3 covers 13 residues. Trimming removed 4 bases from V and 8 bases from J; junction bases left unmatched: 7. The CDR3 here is CATWDPRDWIKTF. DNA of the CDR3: TGTGCCACCTGGGATCCTCGAGATTGGATCAAGACGTTT.

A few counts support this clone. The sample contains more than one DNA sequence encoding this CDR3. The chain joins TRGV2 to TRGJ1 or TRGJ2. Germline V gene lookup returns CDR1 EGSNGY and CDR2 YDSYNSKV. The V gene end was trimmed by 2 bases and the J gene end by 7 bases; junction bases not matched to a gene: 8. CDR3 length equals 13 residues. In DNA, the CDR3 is TGTGCCACCTGGGACGTCCGAGGGTATAAGAAACTCTTT. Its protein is CATWDVRGYKKLF.

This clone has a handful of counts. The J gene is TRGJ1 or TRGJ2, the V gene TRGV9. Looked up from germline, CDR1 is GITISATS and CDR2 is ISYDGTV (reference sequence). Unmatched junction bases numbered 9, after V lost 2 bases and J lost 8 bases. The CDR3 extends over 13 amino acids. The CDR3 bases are TGTGCCTTGTGGGAGGCACGAGGGCATAAGAAACTCTTT. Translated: CALWEARGHKKLF.

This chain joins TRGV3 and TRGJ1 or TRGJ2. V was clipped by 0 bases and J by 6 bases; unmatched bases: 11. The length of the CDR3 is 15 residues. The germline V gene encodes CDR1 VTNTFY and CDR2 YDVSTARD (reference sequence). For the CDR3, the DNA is TGTGCCACCTGGGACAGGCCTGGATTTGGTTATAAGAAACTCTTT. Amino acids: CATWDRPGFGYKKLF.

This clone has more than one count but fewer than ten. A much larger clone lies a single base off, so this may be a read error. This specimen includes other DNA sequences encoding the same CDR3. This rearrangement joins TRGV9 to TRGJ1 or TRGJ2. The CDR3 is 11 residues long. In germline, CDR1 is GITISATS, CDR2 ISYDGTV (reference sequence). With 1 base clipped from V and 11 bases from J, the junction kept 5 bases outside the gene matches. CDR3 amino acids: CALWEVREKLF. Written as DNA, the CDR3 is TGTGCCTTGTGGGAGGTTCGGGAGAAACTCTTT.

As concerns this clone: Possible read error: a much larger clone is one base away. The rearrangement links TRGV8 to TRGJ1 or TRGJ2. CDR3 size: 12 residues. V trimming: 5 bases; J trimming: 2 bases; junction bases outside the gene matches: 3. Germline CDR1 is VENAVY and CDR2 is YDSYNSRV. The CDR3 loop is CATWVDYYKKLF. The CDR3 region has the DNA TGTGCCACCTGGGTTGATTATTATAAGAAACTCTTT.

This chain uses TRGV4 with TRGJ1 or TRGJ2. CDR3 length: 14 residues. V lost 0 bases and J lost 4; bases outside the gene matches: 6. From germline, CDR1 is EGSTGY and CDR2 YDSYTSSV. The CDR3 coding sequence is TGTGCCACCTGGGATGGGCCGTTGTATTATAAGAAACTCTTT. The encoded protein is CATWDGPLYYKKLF.

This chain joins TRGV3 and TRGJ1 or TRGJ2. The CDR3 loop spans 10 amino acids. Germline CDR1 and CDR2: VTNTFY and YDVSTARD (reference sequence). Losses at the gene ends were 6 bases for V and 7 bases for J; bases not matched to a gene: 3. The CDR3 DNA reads TGTGCCACCTGGCAGTATAAGAAACTCTTT. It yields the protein CATWQYKKLF.

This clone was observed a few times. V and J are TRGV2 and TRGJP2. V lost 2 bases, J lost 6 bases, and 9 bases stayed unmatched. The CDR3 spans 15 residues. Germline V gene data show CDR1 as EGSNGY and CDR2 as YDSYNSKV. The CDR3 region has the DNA TGTGCCACCTGGGACGCGTCTGGGGGTGATTGGATCAAGACGTTT. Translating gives CATWDASGGDWIKTF.

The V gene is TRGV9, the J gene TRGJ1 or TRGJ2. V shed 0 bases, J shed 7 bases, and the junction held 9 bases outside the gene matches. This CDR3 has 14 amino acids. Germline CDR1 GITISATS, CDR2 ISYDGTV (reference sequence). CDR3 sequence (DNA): TGTGCCTTGTGGGAGGTGAAAGTAAGGTATAAGAAACTCTTT. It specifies CALWEVKVRYKKLF.

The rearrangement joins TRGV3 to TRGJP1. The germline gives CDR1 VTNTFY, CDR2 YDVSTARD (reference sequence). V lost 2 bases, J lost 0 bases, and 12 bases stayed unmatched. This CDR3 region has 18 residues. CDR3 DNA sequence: TGTGCCACCTGGGACACTCCCGCCCATAATACCACTGGTTGGTTCAAGATATTT. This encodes CATWDTPAHNTTGWFKIF.